The source of this TCR beta chain is a study of CD8 T cells in Susac syndrome. From germline, CDR1 is SGHAT and CDR2 FQNNGV. V was pared by 1 base and J by 6 bases, with 9 bases between. The CDR3 sequence is 14 residues long. TCR beta sequences were obtained from blood CD8+ and CD4+ T cells. With random hexamers, 0.5 to 1 ug RNA was reverse transcribed. TCRdb fed the immunoSEQ multiplex PCR reads into MiXCR, producing one record per CDR3 protein. Of approximately 160,000 distinct CDR3 sequences listed, approximately 93% are singletons. The rearrangement uses TRBV11-2 and TRBJ2-2; D gene unclear. This receptor was taken from a human donor with multiple sclerosis. Sequencing was done on a sample of CD4+ T cells from PBMCs. The CDR3 protein is CASSLVLDSGELFF. Written as DNA, the CDR3 is TGTGCCAGCAGCTTAGTGCTAGATTCCGGGGAGCTGTTTTTT. Combining the CDR3 with reference TRBV11-2 and TRBJ2-2 gives the whole variable domain EAGVAQSPRYKIIEKRQSVAFWCNPISGHATLYWYQQILGQGPKLLIQFQNNGVVDDSQLPKDRFSAERLKGVDSTLKIQPAKLEDSAVYLCASSLVLDSGELFFGEGSRLTVL.